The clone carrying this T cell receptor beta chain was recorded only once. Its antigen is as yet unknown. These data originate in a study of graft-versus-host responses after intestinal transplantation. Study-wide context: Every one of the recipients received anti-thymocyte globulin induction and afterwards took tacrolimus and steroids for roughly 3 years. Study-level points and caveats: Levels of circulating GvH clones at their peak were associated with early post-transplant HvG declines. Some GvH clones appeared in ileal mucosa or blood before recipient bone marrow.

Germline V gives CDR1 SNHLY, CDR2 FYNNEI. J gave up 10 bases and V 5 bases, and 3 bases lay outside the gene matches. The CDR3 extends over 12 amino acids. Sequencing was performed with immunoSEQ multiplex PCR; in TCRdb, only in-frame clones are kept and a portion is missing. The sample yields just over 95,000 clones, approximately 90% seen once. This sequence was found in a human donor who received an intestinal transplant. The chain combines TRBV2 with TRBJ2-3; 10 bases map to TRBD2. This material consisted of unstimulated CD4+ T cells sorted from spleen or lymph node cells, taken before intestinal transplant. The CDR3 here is CASSTSGKAQYF. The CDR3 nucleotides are TGTGCCAGCAGTACTAGCGGGAAGGCGCAGTATTTT.